This T cell receptor beta chain was documented in a study of blood T cell repertoires in COVID-19. In the study overall: The United States, Italy and Spain were the sources of the acute and convalescent COVID-19 samples. T cells, B-cell-depleted T cells, or PBMCs provided the cDNA or gDNA that served as material.

How the authors handled the data: From reference gene primer amplification, estimates of nucleated cell counts were derived. Generated by immunoSEQ multiplex PCR, the TCRdb table keeps only in-frame clones and is missing some. D and trimming come from the DNA, and the V and J calls and clone size come from that table. The data hold 70,000 to 85,000 clones, with about 83% observed a single time. Unmatched junction bases numbered 9, after V lost 6 bases and J lost 2 bases. The CDR3 runs to 16 residues. Germline V lookup: CDR1 KGHDR, CDR2 SFDVKD. This chain links TRBV24-1 with TRBJ2-3; 8 bases line up with TRBD1. Sequencing used peripheral blood. This receptor was obtained from a human donor in a cohort sampled during active COVID-19. This CDR3 reads CATSYPGTGDTDTQYF. The CDR3 DNA sequence: TGTGCCACCAGTTACCCCGGGACAGGCGACACAGATACGCAGTATTTT.